One sample yielded the 24 T cell receptor beta chains listed below, sequenced in a study of blood T cell repertoires in COVID-19. The protocol was immunoSEQ multiplex PCR, while the TCRdb copy is restricted to in-frame clones and leaves out a portion. Among some 250,000 clones listed, 86% were seen once. The sequencing input was peripheral blood. These receptors were collected from a man older than 75 with acute or convalescent COVID-19.

Concerning this clone: One junction end does not reproduce the germline sequence, and a read error may be involved. This chain uses TRBV15 with TRBJ2-7; D might be TRBD1 (6 bases). CDR3 size: 13 residues. CDR1 and CDR2 from the germline V gene are LNHNV and YYDKDF (reference sequence). The CDR3 nucleotides are TGTGCCACCAGCAGAGATAGCTCCGGGACACGGCACTTC. It codes for CATSRDSSGTRHF.

This clone was seen only once. V is TRBV11-2 and J is TRBJ1-1; D uncertain. V lost 1 base, J lost 4 bases, and 13 bases lay in between. The CDR3 totals 15 residues. Germline V lookup: CDR1 SGHAT, CDR2 FQNNGV. CDR3 bases: TGTGCCAGCAGCTTAGGGCGGGGTGGGCTCACTGAAGCTTTCTTT. Translation gives CASSLGRGGLTEAFF.

The chain links TRBV28 to TRBJ1-2, with 7 bases that match TRBD1. CDR1 MDHEN and CDR2 SYDVKM come from the germline V gene. The length of the CDR3 is 13 residues. The V gene end was trimmed by 6 bases and the J gene end by 7 bases; junction bases not matched to a gene: 8. CDR3 residues: CASRSTRGFGYTF. The CDR3 coding sequence is TGTGCCAGCAGGTCGACCAGGGGGTTTGGCTACACCTTC.

This clone was found once. The chain combines TRBV3-1 (or the pseudogene TRBV3-2) with TRBJ2-6, with D unclear. The length of the CDR3 is 14 residues. CDR1 and CDR2 from the germline V gene are LGHDT and YNNKEL (reference sequence). The ends were cut back, 1 base at V and 12 bases at J, with 13 bases in the middle. CDR3 coding DNA: TGTGCCAGCAGCCAAGGCCCCCCCACCAGCGTCCTGACTTTC. Translation: CASSQGPPTSVLTF.

The chain carries TRBV12-3 or TRBV12-4 and TRBJ2-1, with 10 bases matching TRBD2. Trimming removed 5 bases from V and 11 bases from J; junction bases left unmatched: 6. The CDR3 has 13 residues. The CDR3 nucleotides read TGTGCCAGCAGTCAACTAGCGGGGTCTCAGCAGTTCTTC. It specifies CASSQLAGSQQFF.

The chain combines TRBV2 with TRBJ1-2; 10 bases line up with TRBD1. The CDR3 length is 13 residues. With 8 bases clipped from V and 4 bases from J, the junction kept 4 bases outside the gene matches. Germline CDR1 SNHLY, CDR2 FYNNEI. CDR3 protein: CASGGQGRYGYTF. The DNA of the CDR3 is TGTGCCAGCGGGGGACAGGGGCGCTATGGCTACACCTTC.

This rearrangement joins TRBV19 to TRBJ1-5; 7 nucleotides match TRBD1. The CDR3 has 15 amino acids. From germline, CDR1 is LNHDA and CDR2 SQIVND (reference sequence). J lost 4 bases, V lost 5 bases, and 8 bases had no gene match. DNA for the CDR3: TGTGCCAGTAGTCCCCAGGACAGGCCAAATCAGCCCCAGCATTTT. Amino acid sequence: CASSPQDRPNQPQHF.

The V gene is TRBV7-9, the J gene TRBJ1-1, with TRBD1 as a possible D gene (5 bases). Per the germline V gene, CDR1 is SEHNR and CDR2 is FQNEAQ (reference sequence). V lost 2 bases, J lost 8 bases, and 12 bases lay in between. CDR3 length equals 13 residues. DNA of the CDR3: TGTGCCAGCAGCTTATCGGGCAGGGTAGAAGCTTTCTTT. This encodes CASSLSGRVEAFF.

The V call is TRBV15, the J call TRBJ1-4, with TRBD1 matching 10 bases. This CDR3 is built from 16 residues. Trimming cost V 1 base and J 5 bases; bases outside gene matches: 4. Germline-derived CDR1 and CDR2 are LNHNV and YYDKDF (reference sequence). Here the CDR3 reads CATSRGPGQGNEKLFF. The CDR3 nucleotides read TGTGCCACCAGCAGAGGCCCGGGACAGGGGAATGAAAAACTGTTTTTT.

In DNA form, the CDR3 reads TGTGCCAGCAGCTTGGCCGGGACTAGCGTCTACGAGCAGTACTTC. This translates into CASSLAGTSVYEQYF. The rearrangement uses TRBV5-5 and TRBJ2-7, with TRBD2 matching over 10 bases. The CDR3 length is 15 residues. V gave up 0 bases and J gave up 3 bases; unmatched junction bases: 3. The V gene's germline CDR1 is SGHKS and CDR2 YYEKEE (reference sequence). Looking up the rest from reference TRBV5-5 and TRBJ2-7 gives the full variable domain: DAGVTQSPTHLIKTRGQQVTLRCSPISGHKSVSWYQQVLGQGPQFIFQYYEKEERGRGNFPDRFSARQFPNYSSELNVNALLLGDSALYLCASSLAGTSVYEQYFGPGTRLTVT.

The rearrangement links TRBV28 to TRBJ1-4, with a possible D match to TRBD1 (5 bases). From germline, CDR1 is MDHEN and CDR2 SYDVKM. CDR3 length equals 14 residues. V was clipped by 3 bases and J by 1 base, with 6 bases between them. The DNA of the CDR3 is TGTGCCAGCAGTTTTAGGGGAACTAATGAAAAACTGTTTTTT. Translating it yields CASSFRGTNEKLFF.

This chain uses TRBV29-1 with TRBJ1-1; D is perhaps TRBD1 (6 bases). This CDR3 comprises 13 residues. CDR1 and CDR2 from the germline V gene are SQVTM and ANQGSEA. V lost 7 bases, J lost 3 bases, and 15 bases lay in between. The CDR3 loop reads CSAQRGADTEAFF. CDR3 nucleotides: TGCAGCGCCCAACGGGGGGCTGACACTGAAGCTTTCTTT.

The chain uses TRBV9 and TRBJ2-7; 10 nucleotides line up with TRBD2. The V segment lost 3 bases and the J segment 3 bases; nucleotides outside the gene matches: 12. The CDR3 covers 17 residues. CDR1 is SGDLS and CDR2 is YYNGEE in the germline V gene. This CDR3 is CASSDPRITSGDYEQYF. For the CDR3, the DNA is TGTGCCAGCAGCGACCCCCGCATCACTAGCGGGGACTACGAGCAGTACTTC.

This chain joins TRBV10-1 and TRBJ2-3; maybe TRBD1 (5 bases). This CDR3 has 14 amino acids. Germline CDR1 reads WNHNN; CDR2 reads SYGVQD (reference sequence). The germline V and J ends were trimmed by 5 bases and 2 bases, with 11 bases remaining between them. The CDR3 protein is CASSPSRATDTQYF. CDR3 bases: TGCGCCAGCAGTCCCTCCAGGGCCACAGATACGCAGTATTTT.

The V gene is TRBV19, the J gene TRBJ2-3, with TRBD1 as a possible D gene (6 bases). With 6 bases removed from V and 2 bases from J, the gap between germline ends came to 15 bases. The CDR3 is made up of 15 amino acids. Germline V gene data show CDR1 as LNHDA and CDR2 as SQIVND (reference sequence). CDR3 region: CASSSDRLNTDTQYF. The DNA for the CDR3 is TGTGCCAGTAGCTCAGACAGGCTAAACACAGATACGCAGTATTTT.

J is TRBJ1-1 and V is TRBV28, with unresolved D. This CDR3 comprises 15 residues. CDR1 MDHEN and CDR2 SYDVKM come from the germline V gene. V lost 5 bases and J lost 3, with 16 bases in between. The CDR3 loop reads CASSPSTGEHTEAFF. The CDR3 nucleotides read TGTGCCAGCAGTCCCTCCACCGGGGAACACACTGAAGCTTTCTTT. The whole variable domain, remainder taken from reference TRBV28 and TRBJ1-1, is DVKVTQSSRYLVKRTGEKVFLECVQDMDHENMFWYRQDPGLGLRLIYFSYDVKMKEKGDIPEGYSVSREKKERFSLILESASTNQTSMYLCASSPSTGEHTEAFFGQGTRLTVV.

The V and J genes are TRBV28 and TRBJ1-1, with D possibly being TRBD1 (6 bases). The CDR3 sequence is 14 residues long. With 4 bases removed from V and 4 bases from J, the gap between germline ends came to 13 bases. Germline assignment: CDR1 MDHEN and CDR2 SYDVKM. The CDR3: CASSSQGGVTEAFF. CDR3 nucleotides: TGTGCCAGCAGTTCACAGGGAGGGGTCACTGAAGCTTTCTTT.

V is TRBV15 and J is TRBJ1-5, with D possibly matching TRBD1 (6 bases). This CDR3 region has 17 residues. Germline assignment: CDR1 LNHNV and CDR2 YYDKDF (reference sequence). The V end lost 8 bases, the J end lost 0 bases, and 20 bases lay between the germline ends. This CDR3 is CATSRGATSNSNQPQHF. The CDR3 DNA follows: TGTGCCACCTCCCGGGGGGCCACAAGTAATAGCAATCAGCCCCAGCATTTT.

V gene TRBV6-5 combines with J gene TRBJ2-7, with D perhaps TRBD1 (5 bases). Trimming pared 7 bases from V and 2 bases from J, leaving 12 bases between. The CDR3 consists of 13 residues. Germline CDR1 is MNHEY and CDR2 is SVGAGI. Written as DNA, the CDR3 is TGTGCCAGCAATCGAGACAGCACCTACGAGCAGTACTTC. It is translated as CASNRDSTYEQYF.

The rearrangement joins TRBV7-9 to TRBJ1-5; D might be TRBD1 (6 bases). Trimming pared 2 bases from V and 2 bases from J, leaving 10 bases between. The CDR3 has 15 amino acids. Germline-derived CDR1 and CDR2 are SEHNR and FQNEAQ (reference sequence). The CDR3 coding sequence is TGTGCCAGCAGCTTATGGGGGCATGGCAATCAGCCCCAGCATTTT. Encoded protein: CASSLWGHGNQPQHF.

The V call is TRBV7-9, the J call TRBJ1-4; D not resolved. Trimming stripped 5 bases from V and 0 bases from J, with 13 bases between. Germline V gene lookup returns CDR1 SEHNR and CDR2 FQNEAQ (reference sequence). The CDR3 spans 16 residues. The CDR3, as DNA: TGTGCCAGCAGCCCATCGGCGCGGACAACTAATGAAAAACTGTTTTTT. Its translation is CASSPSARTTNEKLFF.

The chain has TRBV18 and TRBJ1-4; possibly TRBD1 for D (6 bases). The CDR3 loop spans 15 amino acids. V gave up 3 bases and J gave up 10 bases, with 18 bases separating them. Per the germline V gene, CDR1 is KGHSH and CDR2 is LQKENI. Here the CDR3 DNA reads TGTGCCAGCTCACCCGACAGACCTCAAGGGGGAAAACTGTTTTTT. Encoded protein: CASSPDRPQGGKLFF.

This clone was seen once. The chain uses TRBV3-1 (or the pseudogene TRBV3-2) and TRBJ2-7, with TRBD2 identical over 7 bases. The CDR3 covers 13 residues. V lost 1 base, J lost 4 bases, and 1 base stayed unmatched. The germline CDR1 and CDR2 sequences are LGHDT and YNNKEL (reference sequence). This CDR3 reads CASSQGGGYEQYF. CDR3 sequence (DNA): TGTGCCAGCAGCCAAGGGGGGGGTTACGAGCAGTACTTC.

This clone was observed once. The chain links TRBV7-8 to TRBJ2-1, with D tentatively TRBD1 (5 bases). This CDR3 contains 15 residues. The ends were cut back, 3 bases at V and 6 bases at J, with 15 bases in the middle. CDR1 is SGHVS and CDR2 is FQNEAQ in the germline V gene. The CDR3 DNA follows: TGTGCCAGCAGCTTGTCAGGGATTGGTTCCAATGAGCAGTTCTTC. As protein: CASSLSGIGSNEQFF.